Below, 19 T cell receptor beta chains from the same sample are listed, as sequenced in a study of T cells in Graves' hyperthyroidism and ophthalmopathy. Using RNA transcripts as the source, TCR beta CDR3 regions were amplified. The TCR CDR3 first-round RT-PCR relied on the HTBI primer set. Via MiXCR, TCRdb re-called the multiplex PCR reads, giving one row per CDR3 protein. The table shows 450,000 to 700,000 distinct CDR3 sequences, with about 45% occurring only once. Sequencing input: peripheral blood or thyroid tissue (not recorded which). The receptors derive from a woman aged 18-30 years with Graves' hyperthyroidism.

On this clonotype itself: Likely a read error: the CDR3 ends without its conserved phenylalanine or tryptophan. This chain connects TRBV7-2 to TRBJ1-2, with D unresolved. This CDR3 contains 14 residues. Germline assignment: CDR1 SGHTA and CDR2 FQGNSA. The CDR3 spells CASSLGHQNYGYTL. CDR3 DNA: TGTGCCAGCAGCTTAGGTCACCAGAACTACGGCTACACCCTC.

This clonotype showed up many times. The chain employs TRBV27 and TRBJ2-2, with 8 bases identical to TRBD2. Germline-derived CDR1 and CDR2 are MNHEY and SMNVEV (reference sequence). With V trimmed by 2 bases and J by 6 bases, 8 bases remained unmatched. This CDR3 has 16 amino acids. CDR3 sequence reads: CASSLAGGLSAGELFF. For the CDR3, the DNA is TGTGCCAGCAGTTTAGCGGGAGGCCTCTCCGCCGGGGAGCTGTTTTTT.

This clonotype showed up many times. The chain uses TRBV2 and TRBJ1-3; no clear D gene. The V gene's germline CDR1 is SNHLY and CDR2 FYNNEI. V was trimmed by 3 bases and J by 0 bases, leaving 12 bases between them. The CDR3 loop spans 16 amino acids. The CDR3 region has the DNA TGTGCCAGCAGTGAGACACATCTGGACTCTGGAAACACCATATATTTT. This codes for CASSETHLDSGNTIYF.

This clonotype was seen a single time. The chain uses TRBV5-1 and TRBJ1-5; TRBD1 agrees at 9 bases. After removal of 3 bases from V and 0 bases from J, the junction contained 4 bases not matched to a gene. The germline gives CDR1 SGHRS, CDR2 YFSETQ. This CDR3 has 16 amino acids. The CDR3 nucleotides are TGCGCCAGCAGCTCAGGGGACAGGGATAGCAATCAGCCCCAGCATTTT. It translates to CASSSGDRDSNQPQHF.

In the case of this clonotype: At one end, the junction sequence differs from germline, possibly due to a read error. This sequence joins TRBV5-4 and TRBJ1-1, with TRBD1 as a possible D gene (6 bases). The CDR3 extends over 13 amino acids. Per the germline V gene, CDR1 is SGHNT and CDR2 is YYREEE (reference sequence). The CDR3 protein is CASSTRGATEAFF. DNA of the CDR3: TGCGCCAGCAGCACCCGGGGGGCCACTGAAGCTTTCTTT.

Details on this clonotype: A much larger clone is a single base away; this may be a read error. This chain connects TRBV14 to TRBJ1-2, with a tentative D call TRBD1 (5 bases). Germline V lookup: CDR1 SGHDN, CDR2 FVKESK. This CDR3 region has 13 residues. V lost 8 bases, J lost 5 bases, and 15 bases lay in between. The CDR3 protein is CASGLFREYGYTF. The CDR3 bases are TGTGCCAGCGGCTTGTTCAGGGAGTATGGCTACACCTTC.

CDR3 residues: CSARVPLGGRGVYEQYF. CDR3 in DNA: TGCAGTGCTAGGGTTCCTCTAGGGGGACGAGGGGTCTACGAGCAGTACTTC. V is TRBV20-1 and J is TRBJ2-7; D perhaps matches TRBD1 (6 bases). V dropped 3 bases and J dropped 3 bases, with 24 bases sitting between them. The CDR3 length is 17 residues. Germline assignment: CDR1 DFQATT and CDR2 SNEGSKA (reference sequence).

This clonotype was observed a single time. The chain combines TRBV7-3 with TRBJ2-7; 12 bases are a match to TRBD1. The germline V gene has CDR1 SGHTA and CDR2 FQGTGA. This CDR3 has 16 residues. The J segment lost 5 bases and the V segment lost 0 bases, leaving 5 bases of the junction unmatched. The CDR3 coding sequence is TGTGCCAGCAGCTTAACGGGCGGGACAGGGGGCAACGAGCAGTACTTC. This codes for CASSLTGGTGGNEQYF.

In DNA form, the CDR3 reads TGTGCCAGCAGGCTCGGGACTAGCAACGAGCAGTACTTC. Translation gives CASRLGTSNEQYF. This sequence joins TRBV2 and TRBJ2-7, with TRBD2 matching over 9 bases. The germline gives CDR1 SNHLY, CDR2 FYNNEI. CDR3 length: 13 amino acids. After removal of 6 bases from V and 5 bases from J, the junction contained 5 bases not matched to a gene.

This sequence joins TRBV20-1 and TRBJ1-5, with D possibly matching TRBD1 (5 bases). The CDR3 has 12 residues. V shed 5 bases and J shed 9 bases, with 14 bases lying between them. Germline V lookup: CDR1 DFQATT, CDR2 SNEGSKA (reference sequence). CDR3 nucleotides: TGCAGTGCTGGGGGTCGGGTAGGGCCCCAGCATTTT. Its protein product is CSAGGRVGPQHF.

The V and J genes are TRBV11-2 and TRBJ2-2, with D tentatively TRBD1 or TRBD2 (5 bases each). This CDR3 contains 15 residues. Germline-derived CDR1 and CDR2 are SGHAT and FQNNGV. Trimming left V 1 base short and J 7 bases short, with 13 bases between. CDR3 bases: TGTGCCAGCAGCTTAGTGGGGCTAGCCGGCGGGGAGCTGTTTTTT. It encodes CASSLVGLAGGELFF.

This clonotype was recorded at least ten times. The chain couples TRBV6-1 to TRBJ1-1, with D perhaps matching TRBD1 (5 bases). The V and J ends lost 1 base and 0 bases respectively, with 9 bases between them. Germline V gene lookup returns CDR1 MNHNS and CDR2 SASEGT. This CDR3 has 15 residues. The CDR3 DNA is TGTGCCAGCAGTGAAGTTTGGGGCATGAACACTGAAGCTTTCTTT. Translating it yields CASSEVWGMNTEAFF.

The chain has TRBV10-3 and TRBJ2-7; 16 bases are shared with TRBD2. Trimming removed 0 bases from V and 3 bases from J; junction bases left unmatched: 2. Germline CDR1 reads ENHRY; CDR2 reads SYGVKD. This CDR3 is built from 17 residues. The CDR3 DNA reads TGTGCCATCAGTGAGTCCGGGACTAGCGGGAGGGACTACGAGCAGTACTTC. It translates to CAISESGTSGRDYEQYF.

This clonotype was recorded at least ten times. This chain uses TRBV2 with TRBJ2-1, with D maybe TRBD2 (6 bases). Trimming removed 6 bases at V and 9 bases at J, with 6 bases between. Germline loops: CDR1 SNHLY, CDR2 FYNNEI. The CDR3 sequence is 10 residues long. CDR3 loop: CASSGGEQFF. The CDR3 DNA sequence: TGTGCCAGCAGCGGGGGTGAGCAGTTCTTC.

This clonotype came up many times. This sequence joins TRBV28 and TRBJ2-7, with D perhaps matching TRBD2 (6 bases). Germline values: CDR1 MDHEN, CDR2 SYDVKM. The CDR3 spans 14 residues. Trimming pared 3 bases from V and 5 bases from J, leaving 14 bases between. The CDR3 bases are TGTGCCAGCAGTTTGCCCAGCGGGCCACACGAGCAGTACTTC. Its translation is CASSLPSGPHEQYF.

This clonotype has just a few counts. The chain joins TRBV7-8 to TRBJ2-5, with a weak D call TRBD1 (5 bases). The germline gives CDR1 SGHVS, CDR2 FQNEAQ. Trimming took 8 bases from V and 11 from J, leaving 15 bases between them. This CDR3 contains 11 residues. The chain's CDR3 is CASYGADTQYF. CDR3 DNA: TGTGCCAGCTATGGGGCAGATACGCAGTACTTC.

This clonotype was seen at least ten times. The chain links TRBV3-1 to TRBJ1-1; no clear D. CDR3 size: 14 residues. Germline V gene data show CDR1 as LGHDT and CDR2 as YNNKEL (reference sequence). V lost 2 bases to trimming and J lost 1 base, with 8 bases between them. This CDR3 reads CASSQPTTNTEAFF. As DNA, the CDR3 is TGTGCCAGCAGCCAACCTACAACGAACACTGAAGCTTTCTTT.

V gene TRBV5-1 combines with J gene TRBJ1-6; TRBD1 agrees at 9 bases. This CDR3 contains 15 residues. V trimming: 4 bases; J trimming: 9 bases; junction bases outside the gene matches: 8. Looked up from germline, CDR1 is SGHRS and CDR2 is YFSETQ. In DNA, the CDR3 is TGCGCCAGCAGCACGGGACAGGGTTTTGGTTCACCCCTCCACTTT. Translation gives CASSTGQGFGSPLHF.

In regard to this clonotype: A much larger clone sits a single nucleotide away, making a read error possible. This sequence joins TRBV4-3 and TRBJ2-5, with TRBD2 matching over 7 bases. J lost 5 bases, V lost 0 bases, and 9 bases had no gene match. There are 16 residues in the CDR3. Germline V gene data show CDR1 as LGHNA and CDR2 as YSLEER. In nucleotides, the CDR3 is TGCGCCAGCAGCCAAGAAGCGGGAAATGGTGGTGAGACCCAGTACTTC. Protein: CASSQEAGNGGETQYF.